The sequence of this T cell receptor (beta chain) was determined in a study of cytomegalovirus exposure and HLA in healthy donors. Study as a whole: Of the donors genotyped, approximately 430 in all, about 80% fell in the Caucasian-associated ancestry cluster.

The PCR used 60 Vbeta and 13 Jbeta primers. Some clones are missing from TCRdb's copy, which holds only in-frame ones; the method was immunoSEQ multiplex PCR. The sample yields about 87,000 clones, approximately 69% seen once. Study-level points and caveats: The CMV antigen specificity of a few CMV-associated chains was confirmed through in vitro analysis. Sequence variants that were highly shared formed a cluster that was likely a sequencing artifact.

In regard to this clone: What it binds is unknown.

Germline CDR1 and CDR2: SGHKS and YYEKEE (reference sequence). The CDR3 is 16 amino acids. Deletions cut 3 bases from V and 0 bases from J, with 13 bases between. Sequencing was done on a sample of PBMCs. The TCR was taken from a man aged 25 to 40 in good health and CMV-seropositive. The chain has TRBV5-5 and TRBJ1-3; D remains ambiguous. The CDR3 sequence is CASSSTRVSSGNTIYF. The DNA of the CDR3 is TGTGCCAGCAGCTCCACGCGGGTGTCCTCTGGAAACACCATATATTTT. The full variable domain, in which reference TRBV5-5 and TRBJ1-3 provide the parts outside the CDR3, is DAGVTQSPTHLIKTRGQQVTLRCSPISGHKSVSWYQQVLGQGPQFIFQYYEKEERGRGNFPDRFSARQFPNYSSELNVNALLLGDSALYLCASSSTRVSSGNTIYFGEGSWLTVV.